A selection of T cell receptor beta chains follows, all from one sample in a study of T cell responses to AZD1222 COVID-19 vaccine. Clones were sequenced by immunoSEQ multiplex PCR, and TCRdb holds only the in-frame ones, with some missing. The sample yields fewer than 50,000 clones, over 60% seen once. The material was peripheral blood, obtained on day 0 of AZD1222 vaccination. The receptors come from an adult in good health. CDR3s leave out the opening cysteine and the closing phenylalanine or tryptophan. The order of the fields is V gene, J gene, CDR3 protein.

TRBV27	TRBJ1-1	ASMGDEAF
TRBV28	TRBJ1-5	ATRGGLKDQPQH
TRBV5-1	TRBJ2-5	ASSAGTSGSKYQETQY
TRBV5-6	TRBJ2-5	ASSLGGSGVQETQY
TRBV5-6	TRBJ1-1	ASSFIIGKSTEAF
TRBV5-5	TRBJ2-2	ASSPAPSGGTGELF
TRBV28	TRBJ1-5	ASSLDRLGRQPQH
TRBV6-5	TRBJ1-4	ASHGTGGEKLF
TRBV2	TRBJ2-3	ASTGTGGSDTQY
TRBV30	TRBJ2-1	AWSRGLSNEQF
TRBV5-4	TRBJ2-1	ASSWGGSYNEQF
TRBV5-1	TRBJ2-5	ASSLPRAFQETQY
TRBV30	TRBJ1-5	AWSVQGAGNQPQH
TRBV12-3/TRBV12-4	TRBJ1-6	ASSFQNSPLH
TRBV7-9	TRBJ2-5	ASGFLALETQY
TRBV30	TRBJ2-3	AWRVTNRADTQY
TRBV5-4	TRBJ1-2	ASSKDRDRNYGYT
TRBV5-1	TRBJ2-2	ASSLGRTGTGELF
TRBV9	TRBJ2-5	ASSVGGRGTETQY
TRBV7-8	TRBJ2-5	ASSPLETQY
TRBV2	TRBJ1-6	ASSEAPQGSYNSPLH
TRBV5-6	TRBJ1-1	ASSSGQFEAF
TRBV28	TRBJ1-5	ASSLFPGYSNQPQH
TRBV5-4	TRBJ2-5	ASSLEEGFGETQY
TRBV6-5	TRBJ1-1	ASGTGGPTEAF
TRBV5-1	TRBJ1-1	ASSLDRVRTEAF
TRBV6-5	TRBJ2-1	ASSSFGANEQF
TRBV29-1	TRBJ1-1	SVVPVNTEAF
TRBV6-5	TRBJ1-1	ASSRQGAGNTEAF
TRBV19	TRBJ2-7	ASSGGSYEQY
TRBV7-2	TRBJ2-2	ASSPRGTNTGELF
TRBV7-3	TRBJ2-1	ASSLTSGTPSYNEQF
TRBV18	TRBJ2-5	ASSPVFVRGETQY
TRBV3-1/TRBV3-2	TRBJ2-1	ARSEGGGLSSYNEQF
TRBV3-1/TRBV3-2	TRBJ2-3	ASSPGLASTDTQY
TRBV14	TRBJ2-1	ASSQARREYNEQF